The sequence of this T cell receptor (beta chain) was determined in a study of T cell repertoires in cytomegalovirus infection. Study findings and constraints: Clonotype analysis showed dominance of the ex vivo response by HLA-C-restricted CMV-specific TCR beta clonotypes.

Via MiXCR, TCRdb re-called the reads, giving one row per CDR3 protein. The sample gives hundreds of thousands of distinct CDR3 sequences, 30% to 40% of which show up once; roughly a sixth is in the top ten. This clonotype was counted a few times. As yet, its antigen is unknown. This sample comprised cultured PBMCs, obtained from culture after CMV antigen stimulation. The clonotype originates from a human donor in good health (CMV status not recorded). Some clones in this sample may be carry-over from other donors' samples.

CDR3 sequence (DNA): TGTGCCAGCAGTTACCGCGGGAGGGGCACCGGGGAGCTGTTTTTT. Translating gives CASSYRGRGTGELFF. The gene calls are TRBV6-5 and TRBJ2-2; 9 bases line up with TRBD2. Trimming cost V 2 bases and J 4 bases; bases outside gene matches: 2. The CDR3 is made up of 15 amino acids. The germline V gene has CDR1 MNHEY and CDR2 SVGAGI.